One and the same sample provided the 2 T cell receptor beta chains below, sequenced in a study of T cell responses to AZD1222 COVID-19 vaccine. The protocol was immunoSEQ multiplex PCR, while the TCRdb copy is restricted to in-frame clones and leaves out a portion. The data hold tens of thousands of clones, with around 80% observed a single time. Here the sequenced sample was peripheral blood, taken on day 0 of AZD1222 vaccination. The receptors derive from an adult in good health.

The chain couples TRBV28 to TRBJ2-7, with TRBD2 identical over 7 bases. This CDR3 is built from 15 residues. Germline V gene data show CDR1 as MDHEN and CDR2 as SYDVKM. V was pared by 4 bases and J by 3 bases, with 9 bases of the junction left unmatched. The CDR3 sequence: CASSSPSGGGYEQYF. CDR3 DNA sequence: TGTGCCAGCAGTTCTCCGTCGGGCGGGGGCTACGAGCAGTACTTC.

This chain links TRBV27 with TRBJ1-3; D might be TRBD1 (5 bases). Trimming removed 2 bases at V and 0 bases at J, with 17 bases between. This CDR3 is built from 18 residues. The germline gives CDR1 MNHEY, CDR2 SMNVEV (reference sequence). The CDR3 region is CASSLLPRDGFSGNTIYF. For the CDR3, the DNA is TGTGCCAGCAGTTTACTACCTCGGGACGGATTCTCTGGAAACACCATATATTTT.